A single sample gave rise to the 13 T cell receptor beta chains below, sequenced in a study of blood T cell repertoires in COVID-19. The assay was immunoSEQ multiplex PCR, and TCRdb's table has in-frame clones only and misses some. The sample consists of about 170,000 clones, about 87% of them appearing once. The sequencing sample was made of peripheral blood. The source is a man in his sixties with acute or convalescent COVID-19.

The V gene is TRBV19, the J gene TRBJ2-2, with D uncertain. Deletions cut 5 bases from V and 6 bases from J, with 10 bases between. The CDR3 is 13 residues long. The germline V gene encodes CDR1 LNHDA and CDR2 SQIVND (reference sequence). CDR3 sequence reads: CASSPSVAGELFF. Here the CDR3 DNA reads TGTGCCAGTAGTCCTTCAGTGGCCGGGGAGCTGTTTTTT.

This clone has a single count. The chain carries TRBV6-5 and TRBJ2-6, with D unclear. The CDR3 totals 13 residues. The ends were cut back, 7 bases at V and 2 bases at J, with 6 bases in the middle. The V gene's germline CDR1 is MNHEY and CDR2 SVGAGI. CDR3 nucleotides: TGTGCCAGCATAAGCCCTGGGGCCAACGTCCTGACTTTC. Its translation: CASISPGANVLTF.

The chain recombines TRBV5-1 with TRBJ1-2; 7 bases match TRBD1. Germline V gives CDR1 SGHRS, CDR2 YFSETQ. The J segment lost 2 bases and the V segment lost 0 bases, leaving 1 base of the junction unmatched. There are 14 residues in the CDR3. The CDR3 loop reads CASSLGDSNYGYTF. In DNA, the CDR3 is TGCGCCAGCAGCTTGGGGGACAGCAACTATGGCTACACCTTC.

This chain joins TRBV12-3 or TRBV12-4 and TRBJ2-7, with D unclear. The CDR3 runs 12 residues. V lost 5 bases and J 4 bases, leaving 9 bases between the germline ends. The CDR3 nucleotides read TGTGCCAGCAGTCCAACACAGTACGAGCAGTACTTC. Protein product: CASSPTQYEQYF.

A single count supports this clone. The chain has TRBV14 and TRBJ2-7; TRBD1 aligns across 7 bases. V shed 4 bases and J 2 bases; nucleotides not matched to a gene: 5. This CDR3 is built from 14 residues. CDR1 is SGHDN, CDR2 FVKESK, per germline. The CDR3 nucleotides are TGTGCCAGCAGCCCGACAGGGAAAACCTACGAGCAGTACTTC. The encoded protein is CASSPTGKTYEQYF.

This chain uses TRBV6-6 with TRBJ2-7; 8 bases line up with TRBD1. Trimming took 6 bases from V and 5 from J; bases not matched to a gene: 9. The CDR3 is made up of 14 amino acids. The V gene's germline CDR1 is MNHNY and CDR2 SVGAGI (reference sequence). This CDR3 is CASSDGQGLDEQYF. CDR3 DNA: TGTGCCAGCAGCGACGGACAGGGCCTGGACGAGCAGTACTTC.

This clone was seen once. The chain carries TRBV5-4 and TRBJ2-5; 7 nucleotides line up with TRBD2. Losses at the gene ends were 3 bases for V and 5 bases for J; bases not matched to a gene: 10. CDR1 and CDR2 (germline): SGHNT, YYREEE (reference sequence). This CDR3 has 15 residues. CDR3 in DNA: TGTGCCAGCAGCTCCCCCCGACTAGCTCCCGAGACCCAGTACTTC. Protein product: CASSSPRLAPETQYF.

The chain links TRBV21-1 to TRBJ2-5; the DNA was not used to check the table's D call, TRBD1. TRBV21-1 is recorded as a pseudogene. The CDR3 sequence is 20 residues long. CDR3 protein: CASSRPNSLGLSPEQETQYF. The CDR3 DNA is TGTGCCAGCAGCCGACCCAACTCTCTGGGGCTTAGCCCTGAACAAGAGACCCAGTACTTC.

This chain uses TRBV9 with TRBJ2-3; weak D call: TRBD1 (5 bases). From germline, CDR1 is SGDLS and CDR2 YYNGEE. The CDR3 is made up of 16 amino acids. Trimming left V 0 bases short and J 1 base short, with 12 bases between. CDR3 region: CASSVAQGSGTDTQYF. CDR3 coding DNA: TGTGCCAGCAGCGTAGCCCAGGGATCGGGCACAGATACGCAGTATTTT.

The chain joins TRBV24-1 to TRBJ2-3; 10 nucleotides agree with TRBD2. V trimming: 6 bases; J trimming: 3 bases; junction bases outside the gene matches: 8. The CDR3 loop spans 16 amino acids. CDR1 and CDR2 (germline): KGHDR, SFDVKD. This CDR3 is CATSLGLAGVTDTQYF. As DNA, the CDR3 is TGTGCCACCAGTCTAGGGCTAGCGGGAGTAACAGATACGCAGTATTTT.

The V and J genes are TRBV3-1 (or the pseudogene TRBV3-2) and TRBJ2-2, with 7 bases fitting TRBD1. This CDR3 region has 14 residues. V lost 7 bases and J lost 4; bases outside the gene matches: 6. Germline V CDR1 and CDR2: LGHDT, YNNKEL (reference sequence). The CDR3 nucleotides read TGTGCCAGCACCGACAGGGCGAGCACCGGGGAGCTGTTTTTT. This codes for CASTDRASTGELFF.

V and J are TRBV11-2 and TRBJ2-1, with no clear D. The CDR3 has 13 amino acids. The ends were cut back, 3 bases at V and 4 bases at J, with 7 bases in the middle. Germline V CDR1 and CDR2: SGHAT, FQNNGV. The CDR3 coding sequence is TGTGCCAGCAGCTTTAGCCGATACAATGAGCAGTTCTTC. Protein product: CASSFSRYNEQFF.

J is TRBJ1-3 and V is TRBV3-1 (or the pseudogene TRBV3-2); D gene uncertain. Germline loops: CDR1 LGHDT, CDR2 YNNKEL (reference sequence). CDR3 length equals 15 residues. The V and J ends lost 0 bases and 4 bases respectively, with 10 bases between them. CDR3 sequence (DNA): TGTGCCAGCAGCCAAGATGGAACCAGGGGAAACACCATATATTTT. Residues: CASSQDGTRGNTIYF.